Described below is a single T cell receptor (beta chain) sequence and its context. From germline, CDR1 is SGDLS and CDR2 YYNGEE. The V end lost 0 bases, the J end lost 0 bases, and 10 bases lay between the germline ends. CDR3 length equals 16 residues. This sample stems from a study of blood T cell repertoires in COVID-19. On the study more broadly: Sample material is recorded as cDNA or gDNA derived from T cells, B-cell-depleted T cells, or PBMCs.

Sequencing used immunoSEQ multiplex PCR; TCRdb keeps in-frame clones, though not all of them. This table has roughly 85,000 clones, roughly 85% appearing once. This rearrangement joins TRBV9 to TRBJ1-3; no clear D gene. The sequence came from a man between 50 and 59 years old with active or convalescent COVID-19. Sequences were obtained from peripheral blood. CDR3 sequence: CASSVAAGNSGNTIYF. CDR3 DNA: TGTGCCAGCAGCGTAGCGGCAGGCAACTCTGGAAACACCATATATTTT. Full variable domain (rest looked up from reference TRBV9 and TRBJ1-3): DSGVTQTPKHLITATGQRVTLRCSPRSGDLSVYWYQQSLDQGLQFLIQYYNGEERAKGNILERFSAQQFPDLHSELNLSSLELGDSALYFCASSVAAGNSGNTIYFGEGSWLTVV.